The 9 T cell receptor beta chains below were found in one sample sequenced in a study of T cell repertoires in cytomegalovirus infection. TCRdb reanalysed the reads using MiXCR and keeps one entry per CDR3 protein. The sample yields a few hundred thousand distinct CDR3 sequences, approximately 15% seen once. Sequencing input: CD8+ T cells from PBMCs. These receptors were collected from a human donor in good health (CMV status not recorded). Some clones in this sample may be carry-over from other donors' samples.

The table lists this clonotype with a few counts. V is TRBV11-2 and J is TRBJ1-6, with D uncertain. Trimming removed 1 base from V and 4 bases from J, with 11 bases in between. There are 16 residues in the CDR3. Germline V CDR1 and CDR2: SGHAT, FQNNGV. The CDR3 reads CASSLASRGYNSPLHF. For the CDR3, the DNA is TGTGCCAGCAGCTTAGCTAGCCGGGGTTATAATTCACCCCTCCACTTT.

This clonotype showed up many times. This sequence joins TRBV7-8 and TRBJ2-1; the D is unclear. V gave up 1 base and J gave up 0 bases, with 13 bases separating them. Germline values: CDR1 SGHVS, CDR2 FQNEAQ. The CDR3 spans 17 residues. The DNA for the CDR3 is TGTGCCAGCAGCTTAGGTGTAAGCTGGAGCTCCTACAATGAGCAGTTCTTC. Translating it yields CASSLGVSWSSYNEQFF.

This clonotype was seen many times. V and J are TRBV28 and TRBJ2-6; 10 bases map to TRBD1. Germline loops: CDR1 MDHEN, CDR2 SYDVKM. CDR3 length equals 18 residues. V lost 5 bases and J lost 3; bases outside the gene matches: 10. The CDR3 region has the DNA TGTGCCAGCAGTGAACCCCGGGACAGGGGTTTTGGGGCCAACGTCCTGACTTTC. It specifies CASSEPRDRGFGANVLTF.

The chain has TRBV20-1 and TRBJ2-5; 12 bases match TRBD2. V shed 0 bases and J 0 bases; nucleotides not matched to a gene: 14. Germline CDR1 reads DFQATT; CDR2 reads SNEGSKA (reference sequence). CDR3 length: 20 residues. The chain's CDR3 is CSARDSASGGGTINQETQYF. In nucleotides, the CDR3 is TGCAGTGCTAGAGATTCAGCTAGCGGGGGGGGAACCATTAACCAAGAGACCCAGTACTTC.

This clonotype has at least ten counts. This sequence joins TRBV7-2 and TRBJ2-3; 9 bases are shared with TRBD2. Losses at the gene ends were 5 bases for V and 7 bases for J; bases not matched to a gene: 19. The CDR3 has 18 amino acids. The germline V gene has CDR1 SGHTA and CDR2 FQGNSA. The CDR3 DNA reads TGTGCCAGCAGCCCCCTCCCGAGCGGGGGGATCTACACTAATACGCAGTATTTT. This sequence encodes CASSPLPSGGIYTNTQYF.

This clonotype was recorded many times. V usage is TRBV6-5 and J usage is TRBJ1-1; weak D call: TRBD1 (5 bases). Germline V gene data show CDR1 as MNHEY and CDR2 as SVGAGI. V was pared by 1 base and J by 7 bases, with 10 bases between. The CDR3 covers 13 residues. DNA of the CDR3: TGTGCCAGCAGTTACTTCGGGCAGGGTGAAGCTTTCTTT. It specifies CASSYFGQGEAFF.

In this sample, this clonotype turned up a few times. The chain uses TRBV6-5 and TRBJ2-6, with 11 bases aligning to TRBD1. The CDR3 totals 15 residues. CDR1 is MNHEY, CDR2 SVGAGI, per germline. The V gene end was trimmed by 2 bases and the J gene end by 11 bases; junction bases not matched to a gene: 5. CDR3 sequence reads: CASSYADRGLDVLTF. The CDR3 nucleotides read TGTGCCAGCAGTTACGCGGACAGGGGGCTCGACGTCCTGACTTTC.

This clonotype was seen ten or more times. The chain carries TRBV12-3 or TRBV12-4 and TRBJ1-2, with D unclear. This CDR3 contains 14 residues. The ends were cut back, 5 bases at V and 4 bases at J, with 14 bases in the middle. The CDR3 DNA reads as TGTGCCAGCAGTCCAGGACGGATGCGCTATGGCTACACCTTC. This sequence encodes CASSPGRMRYGYTF.

This clonotype was seen many times. The V and J genes are TRBV7-9 and TRBJ1-1; the match to TRBD1 covers 9 bases. The CDR3 has 15 amino acids. Germline CDR1 SEHNR, CDR2 FQNEAQ (reference sequence). V lost 1 base, J lost 5 bases, and 5 bases stayed unmatched. CDR3 nucleotide sequence: TGTGCCAGCAGCTTAGATACAGGGGGCTGGACTGAAGCTTTCTTT. Its protein is CASSLDTGGWTEAFF.